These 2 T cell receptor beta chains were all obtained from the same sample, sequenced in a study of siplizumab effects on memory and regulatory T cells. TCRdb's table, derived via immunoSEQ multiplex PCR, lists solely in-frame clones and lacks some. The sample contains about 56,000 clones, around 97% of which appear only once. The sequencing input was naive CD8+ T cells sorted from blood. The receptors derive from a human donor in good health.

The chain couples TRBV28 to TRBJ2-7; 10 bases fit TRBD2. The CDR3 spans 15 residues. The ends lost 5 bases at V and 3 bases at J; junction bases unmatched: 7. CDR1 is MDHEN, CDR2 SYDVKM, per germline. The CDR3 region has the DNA TGTGCCAGCAGTCTAACTAGCGGGACGGGCTACGAGCAGTACTTC. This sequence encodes CASSLTSGTGYEQYF.

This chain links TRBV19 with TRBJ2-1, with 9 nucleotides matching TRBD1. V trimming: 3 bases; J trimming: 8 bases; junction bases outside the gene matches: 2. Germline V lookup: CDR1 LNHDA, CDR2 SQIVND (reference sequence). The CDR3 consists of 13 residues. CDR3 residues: CASSMTGGDEQFF. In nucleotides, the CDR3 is TGTGCCAGTAGTATGACAGGGGGGGATGAGCAGTTCTTC.